This entry features one T cell receptor (beta chain) sequence. The target of this receptor is not known. No clone much larger than this one lies a single base away; base qualities are absent. Library preparation used the immunoSEQ multiplex PCR assay. A mixture of 60 forward primers for TCR Vbeta segments and 13 reverse primers for TCR Jbeta segments was used in the multiplex PCR. Amplification of the CDR3 region of rearranged TCR beta genes was performed with a multiplex PCR assay on genomic DNA. Amplified TCR beta libraries were sequenced as 87-base-pair reads on the Illumina HiSeq System. The original pipeline was this. In a later analysis, some 80 million unique TCR beta chains were counted across the approximately 640 repertoires, and about 10 million of these chains were shared by at least two donors. To remove PCR and sequencing errors, raw reads were error-corrected and collapsed into unique sequences using a nearest-neighbor algorithm that merged closely related sequences. CDR3 sequences were aligned to IMGT reference sequences to assign V, D and J gene segments. Each retained sequence needed at least a six-nucleotide match to both a V gene segment and a J gene segment. Rearrangements were classified as productive when the CDR3 lacked stop codons and remained in frame with V and J, and all other rearrangements were classified as non-productive. Following IMGT convention, CDR3 was defined as the stretch from the second conserved V-encoded cysteine up to the conserved J-encoded phenylalanine. Sequences without an unambiguous match to a single V gene segment were excluded from the earlier analysis of a few hundred of the donors. In an earlier analysis of more than 500 of the donors, a V segment was called functional when productive rearrangements were above 56.7%, and segregating when the standard deviation between donors exceeded 5%. A statistical classification framework was built for diagnosing cytomegalovirus status from the catalog of TCR beta chain sequences. In a later analysis, V and J genes were assigned by comparing TCR nucleotide sequences against IMGT/GENE-DB human TR gene sequences. Using the TCRdist pipeline, a later analysis assigned CDR3 sequences along with most-parsimonious VDJ recombination scenarios. In a later analysis, each TCR beta chain was defined by its CDR3 amino acid sequence together with its V-gene family, and reads lacking a unique V-gene family were excluded. A later analysis removed 500 to 650 highly shared, low-generation-probability nucleotide sequences to deal with suspected cross-contamination and a sequencing artifact. For each public chain, a later analysis derived a clonal expansion index from normalized ranks of inferred template counts within each repertoire. In a later analysis, generation probabilities were computed with a VDJ recombination model fitted to out-of-frame rearrangements, and the resulting probabilities were checked against IGoR. A later analysis scored TCR-TCR, TCR-HLA and TCR-CMV co-occurrence with hypergeometric tests, applying a repertoire-size bias correction to TCR pairs. A later analysis estimated false discovery rates by permuting HLA or CMV assignments 20 times. In a later analysis, co-occurring TCRs were grouped with DBSCAN, and TCRdist sequence similarity was added when clustering was performed within HLA-allele-positive subsets. Repertoires with fewer than 30,000 or more than 120,000 public chains, plus five repertoires with anomalous nucleotide sharing, were excluded from co-occurrence clustering. Sourced from immuneACCESS, this table was stored by TCRdb with only in-frame sequences that have V and J called. A share of the clones is absent; for the studies checked, an unresolved V gene accounts for under half, and the remainder has no known explanation. Clone size and V and J calls were adopted from that table, with D and trimming inferred from the DNA. Counted in this sample were approximately 190,000 clones; roughly 77% of them appeared once. About 3.4% of the sample is in the top ten clones.

The sample is drawn from a study of cytomegalovirus exposure and HLA in healthy donors (dated by TCRdb to 2015 to 2018). For the wider study: An earlier analysis of several hundred of the donors reported 250 to 350 Gb of sequence data and 100 million to 130 million unique TCR beta sequences from 190 million or so T cells. The number of donors typed differed by locus, with 629-630 for A, B, C, DRB1 and DQB1, about 500 for DQA1, nearly 610 for DPA1, and some 450 for DPB1. HLA typing covered class I and class II loci at four-digit resolution. Among the roughly 410 genotyped donors, about 83% belonged to the genetic ancestry cluster associated with self-reported Caucasian donors. Among approximately 370 genotyped donors of the cohort, an average of roughly 230,000 unique TCR beta nucleotide sequences was sequenced per donor, of which roughly 17% were non-productive. To predict cytomegalovirus infection status, the study brought together high-throughput TCR immunosequencing, statistical association of individual TCRs with disease status, and machine learning. The T cell repertoires of some 700 subjects were profiled by immunosequencing and related to cytomegalovirus serostatus. An early release covering roughly 640 HLA-typed donors comprised 250 to 350 gigabases of sequencing data and around 86 million unique TCR sequences. Every discovery cohort repertoire had been produced on one sequencing platform. Because of strong linkage in the cohort, four to six DR-DQ haplotypes were treated as single units for association and clustering. To decide whether each TCR beta V gene segment behaved as functional or pseudogenic, an earlier analysis of several hundred of the donors relied on high-throughput TCR beta sequencing. Genome-wide SNP genotypes for about 65% of the roughly 670 donors were used in a later genetic analysis, which treated that subset as a discovery cohort. The study aimed to test whether signatures of past pathogen exposure could be identified by cataloging public T cell receptors. Rather than drawing on any new phenotypic data, the later analysis identified candidate immune exposures from TCR beta sequences and the way those sequences occurred across donors. In addition to the first cohort of roughly 700 subjects, a separate validation cohort of 130 or so different subjects was used. Donor age, sex, ethnicity and CMV serostatus were compiled together with the repertoire data. A later analysis re-examined previously published TCR beta repertoires from more than 650 donors and added high-resolution HLA genotyping to investigate patterns of TCR occurrence.

The germline V and J ends show losses of 5 bases and 3 bases respectively, and no gene match explains 8 bases of the junction. CDR1 is given as SGHTA and CDR2 as FQGNSA, both from the germline V gene. The CDR3 goes from the cysteine to the phenylalanine over 15 residues. Just the 45-base CDR3 DNA is kept, in frame starting at base 1. The cohort was made up of around 720 healthy bone marrow donors. At the time of sampling, all cohort members were nominally healthy, though unrecorded immune exposures were likely present. The donor was CMV seropositive and belonged to the group of over 250 seropositive cohort members. A peripheral blood sample was collected from each donor, and TCR beta sequencing was performed on peripheral blood mononuclear cells. Genomic DNA extraction from the blood cell samples was performed with the Qiagen DNeasy Blood Extraction Kit. What the study reported, not specific to this receptor: V-gene and J-gene trimming of TCR beta chains was associated with a missense DCLRE1C variant in a later genetic analysis, and the association was replicated in an independent cohort. A total of 150 to 200 TCR beta chains were listed by the study as associated with cytomegalovirus. Assigning TCR associations to individual alleles was difficult when HLA alleles, especially DR and DQ, strongly co-occurred. In an earlier analysis of roughly 500 of the donors, most TCR beta V segments appeared in productive rearrangements about 90% or about 30% of the time, broadly matching IMGT annotations. In a later analysis, HLA-associated TCR beta chains showed more clonal expansion and lower generation probabilities than non-associated chains that were equally common. Roughly uniform sequencing depth across donors was assumed in presence/absence analyses, although this assumption may not hold. A cluster of highly shared sequence variants was judged likely to be a technical artifact of the sequencing pipeline. Cytomegalovirus status was reported to be diagnosed by the classifier with high specificity and sensitivity in both the original and validation cohorts. Approximately 18 rarely observed V segments, including chromosome 9 orphons, were excluded from the earlier analysis of about 500 of the donors because counts were too low. It was suggested by the authors that the approach could potentially be generalized to other disease states and immunological phenotypes. A few of the identified cytomegalovirus-associated TCR beta chains were confirmed in vitro to be specific for cytomegalovirus antigens. According to a later analysis, TCR association rates differed among HLA loci, with DRB1 alleles showing the most associated TCRs and HLA-C alleles showing the fewest. Because HLA typing was missing for some donors at each locus, association tests included only the typed subset. A further reported finding was that TCR beta sequences accurately predicted the HLA-A and HLA-B alleles for most subjects in the first cohort. According to a later analysis, most CMV-associated TCR beta chains appeared to be HLA-restricted, and the HLA associations seemed to be driven largely by CMV exposure. Immune exposure information for the cohort was limited to CMV serostatus. According to a later genetic analysis, donors in an Asian-associated ancestry cluster had fewer N-insertions in productive TCRs than the approximately 630-donor mean. Only TCR beta chains were sequenced in this cohort, and the absence of alpha or paired-chain data limited detectable features. While some public TCRs were present in many individuals, most TCR sequences turned up only very rarely across donors. Some IMGT-functional V segments, including TRBV6-2 and TRBV6-3, could not be distinguished by the 87-base-pair reads and were therefore excluded. In a later analysis, 16,951 TCR beta sequences were associated with specific HLA alleles at a false discovery rate of 0.05. In a later analysis, several top co-occurrence clusters were reported to appear linked to parvovirus B19, influenza, CMV and Epstein-Barr virus. Correlated functional status among segregating V segments might be attributable to linkage disequilibrium, but an unknown experimental factor could not be ruled out.

The material sequenced was PBMCs. This chain is built from TRBV7-2 and TRBJ2-7; 9 nucleotides in the junction match TRBD1. The receptor was isolated from a man aged 40-55 years in good health and CMV-seropositive. The CDR3 protein: CASSPLDRGVYEQYF. The DNA reads TGTGCCAGCAGCCCGCTCGACAGGGGGGTCTACGAGCAGTACTTC.